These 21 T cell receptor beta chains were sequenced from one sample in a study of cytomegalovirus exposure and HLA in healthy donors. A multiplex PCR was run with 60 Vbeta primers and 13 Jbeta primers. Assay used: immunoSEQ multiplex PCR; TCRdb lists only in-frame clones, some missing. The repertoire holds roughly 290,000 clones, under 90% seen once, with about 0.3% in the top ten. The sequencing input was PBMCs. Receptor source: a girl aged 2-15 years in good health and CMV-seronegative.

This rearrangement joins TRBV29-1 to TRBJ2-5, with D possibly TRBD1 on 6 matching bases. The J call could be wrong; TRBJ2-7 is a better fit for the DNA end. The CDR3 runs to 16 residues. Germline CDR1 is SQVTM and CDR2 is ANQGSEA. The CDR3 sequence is CSVEDRAGRGRYEQYF. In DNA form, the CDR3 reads TGCAGCGTTGAAGATCGGGCGGGCAGGGGAAGGTACGAGCAGTACTTC.

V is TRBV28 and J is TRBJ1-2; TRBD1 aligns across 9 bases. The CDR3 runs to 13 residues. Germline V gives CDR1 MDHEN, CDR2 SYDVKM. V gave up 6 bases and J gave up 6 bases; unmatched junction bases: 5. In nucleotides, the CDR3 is TGTGCCAGCAGCTACAGGGGGCGCGATGGCTACACCTTC. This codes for CASSYRGRDGYTF.

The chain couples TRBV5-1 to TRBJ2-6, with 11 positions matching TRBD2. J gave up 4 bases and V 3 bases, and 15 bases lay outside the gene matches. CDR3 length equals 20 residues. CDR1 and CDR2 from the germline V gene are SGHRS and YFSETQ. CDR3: CASSWRAGTSGAGGANVLTF. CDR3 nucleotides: TGCGCCAGCAGCTGGAGAGCCGGGACTAGCGGCGCTGGAGGGGCCAACGTCCTGACTTTC.

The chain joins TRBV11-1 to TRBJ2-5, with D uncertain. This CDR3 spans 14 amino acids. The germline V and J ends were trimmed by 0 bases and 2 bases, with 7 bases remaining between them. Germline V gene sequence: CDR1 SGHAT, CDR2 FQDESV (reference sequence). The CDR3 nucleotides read TGTGCCAGCAGCTTAGCGAGGTATCAAGAGACCCAGTACTTC. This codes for CASSLARYQETQYF. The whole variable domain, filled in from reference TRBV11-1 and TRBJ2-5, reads EAEVAQSPRYKITEKSQAVAFWCDPISGHATLYWYRQILGQGPELLVQFQDESVVDDSQLPKDRFSAERLKGVDSTLKIQPAELGDSAMYLCASSLARYQETQYFGPGTRLLVL.

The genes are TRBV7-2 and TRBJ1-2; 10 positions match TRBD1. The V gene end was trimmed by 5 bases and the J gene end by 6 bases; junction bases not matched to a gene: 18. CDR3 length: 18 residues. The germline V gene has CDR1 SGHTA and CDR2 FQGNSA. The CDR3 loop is CASSLWDRGSTGLDGYTF. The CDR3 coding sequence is TGTGCCAGCAGCCTCTGGGACAGGGGCTCTACAGGTTTGGATGGCTACACCTTC.

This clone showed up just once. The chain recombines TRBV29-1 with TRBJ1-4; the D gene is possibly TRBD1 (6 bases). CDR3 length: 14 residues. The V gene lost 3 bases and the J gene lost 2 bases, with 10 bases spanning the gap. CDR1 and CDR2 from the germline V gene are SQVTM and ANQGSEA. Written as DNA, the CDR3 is TGCAGCGTTGAGTTGGGGGCGACTAATGAAAAACTGTTTTTT. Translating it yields CSVELGATNEKLFF.

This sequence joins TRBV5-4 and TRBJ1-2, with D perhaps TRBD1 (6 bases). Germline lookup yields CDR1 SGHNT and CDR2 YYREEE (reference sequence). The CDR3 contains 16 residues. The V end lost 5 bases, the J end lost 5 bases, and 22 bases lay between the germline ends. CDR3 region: CASRKIDADSLYGYTF. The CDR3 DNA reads TGTGCCAGCAGGAAGATTGATGCGGACAGCTTGTATGGCTACACCTTC.

Here the CDR3 DNA reads TGTGCCAGCAGTGGTGGACAGGCGAACACCGGGGAGCTGTTTTTT. Translated, it gives CASSGGQANTGELFF. V gene TRBV2 combines with J gene TRBJ2-2; 7 bases align to TRBD1. Germline V gene data show CDR1 as SNHLY and CDR2 as FYNNEI. Trimming cost V 4 bases and J 0 bases; bases outside gene matches: 2. This CDR3 is built from 15 residues.

The CDR3 protein is CASSLFTGDGNQPQHF. Written as DNA, the CDR3 is TGTGCCAGCAGTTTATTTACGGGGGACGGCAATCAGCCCCAGCATTTT. V is TRBV28 and J is TRBJ1-5, with D possibly TRBD1 on 5 matching bases. CDR1 and CDR2 from the germline V gene are MDHEN and SYDVKM. This CDR3 is built from 16 residues. Trimming removed 1 base at V and 2 bases at J, with 12 bases between. Supplemented by reference TRBV28 and TRBJ1-5, the full variable domain reads DVKVTQSSRYLVKRTGEKVFLECVQDMDHENMFWYRQDPGLGLRLIYFSYDVKMKEKGDIPEGYSVSREKKERFSLILESASTNQTSMYLCASSLFTGDGNQPQHFGDGTRLSIL.

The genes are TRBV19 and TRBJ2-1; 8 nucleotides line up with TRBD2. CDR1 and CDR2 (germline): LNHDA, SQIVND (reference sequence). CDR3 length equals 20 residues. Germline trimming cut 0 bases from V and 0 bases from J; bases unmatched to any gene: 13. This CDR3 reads CASSIDPKRGFPPSYNEQFF. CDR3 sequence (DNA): TGTGCCAGTAGTATAGATCCAAAGCGGGGGTTTCCCCCCTCCTACAATGAGCAGTTCTTC. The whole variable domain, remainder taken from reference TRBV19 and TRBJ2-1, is DGGITQSPKYLFRKEGQNVTLSCEQNLNHDAMYWYRQDPGQGLRLIYYSQIVNDFQKGDIAEGYSVSREKKESFPLTVTSAQKNPTAFYLCASSIDPKRGFPPSYNEQFFGPGTRLTVL.

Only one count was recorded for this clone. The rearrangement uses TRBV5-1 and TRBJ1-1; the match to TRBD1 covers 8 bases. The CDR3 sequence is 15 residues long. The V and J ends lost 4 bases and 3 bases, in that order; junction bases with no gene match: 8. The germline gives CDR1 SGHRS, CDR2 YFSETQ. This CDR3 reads CASSPRGRGDTEAFF. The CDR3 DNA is TGCGCCAGCAGCCCCAGGGGGCGTGGGGACACTGAAGCTTTCTTT.

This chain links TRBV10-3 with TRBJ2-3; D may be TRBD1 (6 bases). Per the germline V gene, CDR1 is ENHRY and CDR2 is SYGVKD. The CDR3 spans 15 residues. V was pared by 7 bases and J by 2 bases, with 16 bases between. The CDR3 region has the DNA TGTGCCATCACCCAGACTGGGGGACACACAGATACGCAGTATTTT. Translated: CAITQTGGHTDTQYF.

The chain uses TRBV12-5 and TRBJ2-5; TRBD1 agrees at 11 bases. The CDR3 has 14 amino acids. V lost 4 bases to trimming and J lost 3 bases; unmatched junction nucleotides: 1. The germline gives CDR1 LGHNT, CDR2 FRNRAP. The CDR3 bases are TGTGCTAGTGGTTGGGACAGGGGGGAAGAGACCCAGTACTTC. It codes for CASGWDRGEETQYF. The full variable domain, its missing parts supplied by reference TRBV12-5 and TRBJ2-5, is DARVTQTPRHKVTEMGQEVTMRCQPILGHNTVFWYRQTMMQGLELLAYFRNRAPLDDSGMPKDRFSAEMPDATLATLKIQPSEPRDSAVYFCASGWDRGEETQYFGPGTRLLVL.

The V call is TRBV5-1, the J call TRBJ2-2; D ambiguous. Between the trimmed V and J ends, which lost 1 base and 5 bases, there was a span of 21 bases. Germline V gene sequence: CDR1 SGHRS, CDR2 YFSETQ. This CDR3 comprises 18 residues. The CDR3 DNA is TGCGCCAGCAGCTTGCAACATACAGAAGCAATTATAACCGGGGAGCTGTTTTTT. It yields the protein CASSLQHTEAIITGELFF.

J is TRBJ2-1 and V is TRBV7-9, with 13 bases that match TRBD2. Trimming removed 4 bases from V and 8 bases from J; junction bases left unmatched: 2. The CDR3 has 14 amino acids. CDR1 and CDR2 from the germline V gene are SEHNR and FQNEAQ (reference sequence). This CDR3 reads CASSSGTSGDEQFF. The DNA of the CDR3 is TGTGCCAGCAGCTCCGGGACTAGCGGGGATGAGCAGTTCTTC.

CDR3 DNA: TGTGCCAGCAGCCCTTGGGGAGGCCGATACACAGATACGCAGTATTTT. It translates to CASSPWGGRYTDTQYF. The chain is built from TRBV7-3 and TRBJ2-3; maybe TRBD2 (6 bases). Trimming pared 5 bases from V and 2 bases from J, leaving 17 bases between. The CDR3 spans 16 residues. The germline CDR1 and CDR2 sequences are SGHTA and FQGTGA.

The CDR3 nucleotides read TGTGCCAGCAGTTACTCCTGGACAGCCGGTTCCGGGGAGCTGTTTTTT. Encoded protein: CASSYSWTAGSGELFF. The chain links TRBV6-5 to TRBJ2-2; weak D call: TRBD1 (6 bases). The CDR3 has 16 amino acids. In germline, CDR1 is MNHEY, CDR2 SVGAGI. Deletions cut 0 bases from V and 6 bases from J, with 14 bases between.

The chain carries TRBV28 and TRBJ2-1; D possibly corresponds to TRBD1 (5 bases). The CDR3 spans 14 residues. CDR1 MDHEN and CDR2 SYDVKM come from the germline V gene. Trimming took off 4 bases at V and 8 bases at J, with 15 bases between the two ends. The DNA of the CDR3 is TGTGCCAGCAGTTCCCAGGGTATCTTAGATGAGCAGTTCTTC. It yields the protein CASSSQGILDEQFF.

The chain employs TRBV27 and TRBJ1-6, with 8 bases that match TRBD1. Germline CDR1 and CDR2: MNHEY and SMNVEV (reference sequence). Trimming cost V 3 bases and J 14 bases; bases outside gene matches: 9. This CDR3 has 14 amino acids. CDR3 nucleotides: TGTGCCAGCAGTTTCGTGGCAGGGGGCGCGGCCCTCCACTTT. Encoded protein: CASSFVAGGAALHF.

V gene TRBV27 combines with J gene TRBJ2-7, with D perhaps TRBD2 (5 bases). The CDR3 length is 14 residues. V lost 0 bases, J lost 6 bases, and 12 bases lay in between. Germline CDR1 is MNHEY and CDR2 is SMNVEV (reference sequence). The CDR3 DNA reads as TGTGCCAGCAGTTTATCTCCAGCGGCCGGCGAGCAGTACTTC. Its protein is CASSLSPAAGEQYF.

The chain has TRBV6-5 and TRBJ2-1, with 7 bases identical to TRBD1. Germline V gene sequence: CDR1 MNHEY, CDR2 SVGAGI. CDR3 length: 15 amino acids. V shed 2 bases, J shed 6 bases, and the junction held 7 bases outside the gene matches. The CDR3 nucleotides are TGTGCCAGCAGTTACAGGGACAGCTTCTTCAATGAGCAGTTCTTC. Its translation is CASSYRDSFFNEQFF.